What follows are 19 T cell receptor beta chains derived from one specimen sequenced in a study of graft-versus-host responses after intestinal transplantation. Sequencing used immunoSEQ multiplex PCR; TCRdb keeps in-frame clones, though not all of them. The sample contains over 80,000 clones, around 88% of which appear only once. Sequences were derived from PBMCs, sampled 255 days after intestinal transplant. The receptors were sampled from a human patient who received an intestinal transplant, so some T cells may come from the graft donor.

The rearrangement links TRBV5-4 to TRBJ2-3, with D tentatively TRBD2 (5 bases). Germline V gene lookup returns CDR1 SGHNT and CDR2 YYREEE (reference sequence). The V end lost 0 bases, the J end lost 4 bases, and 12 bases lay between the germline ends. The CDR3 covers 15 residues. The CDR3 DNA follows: TGTGCCAGCAGCTTGGCTCCGCTAGCCCCAGATACGCAGTATTTT. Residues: CASSLAPLAPDTQYF. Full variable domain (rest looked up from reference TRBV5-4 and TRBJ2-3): ETGVTQSPTHLIKTRGQQVTLRCSSQSGHNTVSWYQQALGQGPQFIFQYYREEENGRGNFPPRFSGLQFPNYSSELNVNALELDDSALYLCASSLAPLAPDTQYFGPGTRLTVL.

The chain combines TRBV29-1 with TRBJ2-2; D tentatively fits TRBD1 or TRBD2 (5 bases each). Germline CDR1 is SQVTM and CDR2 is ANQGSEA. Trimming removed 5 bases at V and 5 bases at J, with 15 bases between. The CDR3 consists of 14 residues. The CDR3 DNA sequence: TGCAGCGTTCTTGGGACGGACCAAACCGGGGAGCTGTTTTTT. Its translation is CSVLGTDQTGELFF.

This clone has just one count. CDR3 DNA sequence: TGTGCCAGCAGTTTGGGGACAGGGCCCTCACCCTACGAGCAGTACTTC. It encodes CASSLGTGPSPYEQYF. The chain employs TRBV27 and TRBJ2-7; 9 bases are shared with TRBD1. The J segment lost 2 bases and the V segment lost 3 bases, leaving 8 bases of the junction unmatched. Germline-derived CDR1 and CDR2 are MNHEY and SMNVEV (reference sequence). CDR3 length: 16 amino acids.

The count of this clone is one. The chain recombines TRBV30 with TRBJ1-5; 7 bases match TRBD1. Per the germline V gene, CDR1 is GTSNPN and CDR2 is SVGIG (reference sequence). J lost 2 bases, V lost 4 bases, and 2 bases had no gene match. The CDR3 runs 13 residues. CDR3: CAWTTGGNQPQHF. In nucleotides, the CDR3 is TGTGCCTGGACTACAGGGGGCAATCAGCCCCAGCATTTT.

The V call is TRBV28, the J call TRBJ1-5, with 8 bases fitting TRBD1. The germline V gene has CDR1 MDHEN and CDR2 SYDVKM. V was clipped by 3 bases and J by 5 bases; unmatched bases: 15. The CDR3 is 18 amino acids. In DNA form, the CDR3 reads TGTGCCAGCAGTTTGATCCACGGGACAGGACGTTTGTATCAGCCCCAGCATTTT. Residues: CASSLIHGTGRLYQPQHF.

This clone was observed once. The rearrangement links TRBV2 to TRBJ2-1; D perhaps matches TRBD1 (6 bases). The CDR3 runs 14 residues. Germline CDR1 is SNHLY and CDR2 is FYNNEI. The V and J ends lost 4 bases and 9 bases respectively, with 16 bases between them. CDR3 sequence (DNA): TGTGCCAGCAGTGCTACTCCAGGGGTGGCTGAGCAGTTCTTC. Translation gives CASSATPGVAEQFF.

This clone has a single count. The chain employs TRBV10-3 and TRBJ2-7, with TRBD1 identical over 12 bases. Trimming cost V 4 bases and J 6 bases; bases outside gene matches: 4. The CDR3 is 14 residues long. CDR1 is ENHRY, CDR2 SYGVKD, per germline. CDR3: CAISAGQGAGEQYF. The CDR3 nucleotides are TGTGCCATCAGTGCGGGACAGGGGGCGGGCGAGCAGTACTTC.

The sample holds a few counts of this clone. CDR3 loop: CASSPGEGEQYF. The CDR3 DNA sequence: TGTGCCAGCAGCCCGGGGGAGGGCGAGCAGTACTTC. The V gene is TRBV9, the J gene TRBJ2-7; 7 nucleotides align to TRBD2. This CDR3 is built from 12 residues. Germline CDR1 reads SGDLS; CDR2 reads YYNGEE. With 4 bases clipped from V and 6 bases from J, the junction kept 4 bases outside the gene matches.

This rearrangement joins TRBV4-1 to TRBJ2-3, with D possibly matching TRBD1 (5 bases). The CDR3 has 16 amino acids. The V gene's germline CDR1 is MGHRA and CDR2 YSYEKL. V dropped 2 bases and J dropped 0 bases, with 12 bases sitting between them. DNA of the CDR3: TGCGCCAGCAGCCAACCGACAGACTCTAGCACAGATACGCAGTATTTT. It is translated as CASSQPTDSSTDTQYF.

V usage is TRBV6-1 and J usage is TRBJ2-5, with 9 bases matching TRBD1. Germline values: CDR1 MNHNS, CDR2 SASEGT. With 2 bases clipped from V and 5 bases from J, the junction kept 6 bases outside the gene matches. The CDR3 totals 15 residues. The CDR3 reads CASSENRGLGETQYF. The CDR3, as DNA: TGTGCCAGCAGTGAAAACAGGGGGCTCGGGGAGACCCAGTACTTC.

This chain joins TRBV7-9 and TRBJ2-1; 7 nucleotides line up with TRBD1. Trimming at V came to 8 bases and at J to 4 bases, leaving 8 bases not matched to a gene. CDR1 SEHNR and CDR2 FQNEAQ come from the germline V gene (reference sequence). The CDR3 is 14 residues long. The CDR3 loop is CASLGGQVYNEQFF. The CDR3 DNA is TGTGCCAGCCTTGGCGGACAGGTATACAATGAGCAGTTCTTC.

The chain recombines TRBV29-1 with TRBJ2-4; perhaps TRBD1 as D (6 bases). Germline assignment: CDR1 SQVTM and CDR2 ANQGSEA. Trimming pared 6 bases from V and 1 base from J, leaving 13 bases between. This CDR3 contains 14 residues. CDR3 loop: CSVGASVAKNIQYF. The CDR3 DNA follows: TGCAGCGTGGGGGCCAGCGTGGCCAAAAACATTCAGTACTTC.

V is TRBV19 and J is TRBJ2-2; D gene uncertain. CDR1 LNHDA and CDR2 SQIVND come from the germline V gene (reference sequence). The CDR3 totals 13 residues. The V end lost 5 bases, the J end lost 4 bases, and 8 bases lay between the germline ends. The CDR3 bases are TGTGCCAGTAGTCTTGGGCGCACCGGGGAGCTGTTTTTT. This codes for CASSLGRTGELFF.

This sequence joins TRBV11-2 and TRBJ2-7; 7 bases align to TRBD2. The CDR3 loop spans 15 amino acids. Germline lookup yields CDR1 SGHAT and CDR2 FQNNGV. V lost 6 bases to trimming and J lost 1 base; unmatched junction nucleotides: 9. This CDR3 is CASRVTGGGSYEQYF. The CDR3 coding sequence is TGTGCCAGCAGGGTTACGGGGGGAGGGTCCTACGAGCAGTACTTC.

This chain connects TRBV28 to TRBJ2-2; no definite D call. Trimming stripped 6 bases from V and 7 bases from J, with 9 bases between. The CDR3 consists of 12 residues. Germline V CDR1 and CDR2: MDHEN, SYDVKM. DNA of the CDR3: TGTGCCAGCAGCCCCACCGGCGGGGAGCTGTTTTTT. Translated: CASSPTGGELFF.

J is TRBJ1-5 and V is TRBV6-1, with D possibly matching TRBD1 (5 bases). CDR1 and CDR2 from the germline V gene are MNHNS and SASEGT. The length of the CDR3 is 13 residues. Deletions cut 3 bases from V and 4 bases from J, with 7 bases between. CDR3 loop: CASSDRVNQPQHF. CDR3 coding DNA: TGTGCCAGCAGTGACAGGGTTAATCAGCCCCAGCATTTT.

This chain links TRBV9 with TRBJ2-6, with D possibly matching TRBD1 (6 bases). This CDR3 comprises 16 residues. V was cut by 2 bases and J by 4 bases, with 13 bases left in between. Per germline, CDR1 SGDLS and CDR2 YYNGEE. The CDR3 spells CASSVNTGSGANVLTF. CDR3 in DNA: TGTGCCAGCAGCGTCAATACAGGGAGCGGGGCCAACGTCCTGACTTTC.

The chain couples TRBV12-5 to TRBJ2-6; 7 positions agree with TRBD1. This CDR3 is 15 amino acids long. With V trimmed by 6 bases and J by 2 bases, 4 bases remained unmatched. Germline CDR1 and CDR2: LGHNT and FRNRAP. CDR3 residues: CASGPGTAGANVLTF. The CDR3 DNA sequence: TGTGCTAGTGGCCCCGGGACAGCTGGGGCCAACGTCCTGACTTTC.

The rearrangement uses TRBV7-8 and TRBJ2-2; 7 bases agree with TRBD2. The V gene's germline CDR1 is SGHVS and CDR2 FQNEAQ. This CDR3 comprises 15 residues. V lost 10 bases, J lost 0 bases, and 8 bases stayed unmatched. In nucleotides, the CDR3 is TGTGCCACGAGGGAGGCGGGAGCGAACACCGGGGAGCTGTTTTTT. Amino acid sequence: CATREAGANTGELFF.